Each of the 13 T cell receptor beta chains below was sequenced from the same sample in a study of shared clonotypes between healthy human individuals. It was CD45RO-negative cells, positively selected for CCR7, that made up naive CD8 cells, with terminally differentiated effector memory CD45RA+ cells excluded. The method was immunoSEQ multiplex PCR; TCRdb's version includes in-frame clones alone and lacks a portion of them. The table lists millions of clones, about 92% of them singletons. Sequenced: naive CD8+ T cells from PBMCs. The receptors were gathered from a man between 18 and 35 years old in good health. Some clones in this sample may be carry-over from other donors' samples.

The chain employs TRBV12-1 and TRBJ2-5; the D call of TRBD1 is as the table states it, not checked on the DNA. TRBV12-1 is a recognized pseudogene. CDR3 length: 16 residues. In nucleotides, the CDR3 is TGTGCCAGCAGCTCCCCGGGACAGGGAGGGTGGGAGACCCAGTACTTC. Translating gives CASSSPGQGGWETQYF.

This clone was seen a handful of times. The sample has other DNA sequences that encode this CDR3 too. This chain links TRBV28 with TRBJ2-7, with no clear D. The CDR3 sequence is 11 residues long. CDR1 is MDHEN, CDR2 SYDVKM, per germline. Trimming shortened V by 5 bases and J by 3 bases, and 5 bases separated the two germline ends. The CDR3 sequence: CASSQDYEQYF. As DNA, the CDR3 is TGTGCCAGCAGTCAGGACTACGAGCAGTACTTC.

J is TRBJ1-4 and V is TRBV7-9; maybe TRBD1 (5 bases). Trimming pared 1 base from V and 0 bases from J, leaving 9 bases between. This CDR3 comprises 16 residues. CDR1 and CDR2 (germline): SEHNR, FQNEAQ (reference sequence). The DNA of the CDR3 is TGTGCCAGCAGCTTAGGGGACGGTGCAACTAATGAAAAACTGTTTTTT. Translated: CASSLGDGATNEKLFF.

Worth noting for this clone: Other nucleotide sequences from this sample produce the same CDR3. V gene TRBV28 combines with J gene TRBJ2-2; TRBD2 matches at 13 bases. V was clipped by 2 bases and J by 3 bases; unmatched bases: 0. The CDR3 is 16 residues long. Germline V lookup: CDR1 MDHEN, CDR2 SYDVKM. The CDR3 protein is CASSLGLAGDTGELFF. CDR3 nucleotide sequence: TGTGCCAGCAGTTTAGGACTAGCGGGGGACACCGGGGAGCTGTTTTTT.

There are a few counts of this clone. The same CDR3 also results from other DNA sequences found in this sample. V and J are TRBV7-9 and TRBJ1-2; a weak D match, TRBD1 (6 bases). Germline CDR1 is SEHNR and CDR2 is FQNEAQ (reference sequence). The CDR3 contains 11 residues. The V end was cut by 6 bases, the J end by 9 bases, with 11 bases between. This CDR3 reads CASSLQGSYTF. The CDR3 region has the DNA TGTGCCAGCAGTCTACAGGGTAGCTACACCTTC.

A word on this clone: Other nucleotide sequences from this sample produce the same CDR3. The chain joins TRBV5-8 to TRBJ1-5, with D possibly being TRBD1 (5 bases). CDR1 and CDR2 (germline): SGHTS, YDEGEE. The length of the CDR3 is 14 residues. V lost 1 base and J 5 bases, leaving 10 bases between the germline ends. CDR3: CASSLRQGYQPQHF. CDR3 sequence (DNA): TGTGCCAGCAGCTTGCGGCAGGGTTATCAGCCCCAGCATTTT.

This rearrangement joins TRBV14 to TRBJ2-7; TRBD1 or TRBD2 may be the D gene (5 bases each). Trimming cost V 1 base and J 5 bases, with 9 bases left between them. The CDR3 totals 13 residues. Germline-derived CDR1 and CDR2 are SGHDN and FVKESK. CDR3 nucleotides: TGTGCCAGCAGCCAAGGTCTGGGGGACGAGCAGTACTTC. Translating it yields CASSQGLGDEQYF.

The V and J genes are TRBV11-2 and TRBJ2-2, with D perhaps TRBD1 (6 bases). Between the trimmed V and J ends, which lost 3 bases and 7 bases, there was a span of 18 bases. Germline V lookup: CDR1 SGHAT, CDR2 FQNNGV. This CDR3 contains 16 residues. The CDR3 DNA sequence: TGTGCCAGCAGCTTGAATTTGGACAGTGTGAGCGGGGAGCTGTTTTTT. This encodes CASSLNLDSVSGELFF.

Comments on this clone: The sample carries other DNA sequences with the same CDR3. The CDR3 sequence is CASSLGGVNQPQHF. The CDR3 region has the DNA TGTGCCAGCAGCTTAGGGGGGGTCAATCAGCCCCAGCATTTT. The chain employs TRBV7-9 and TRBJ1-5, with D possibly being TRBD1 (5 bases). CDR3 size: 14 residues. Germline V gives CDR1 SEHNR, CDR2 FQNEAQ (reference sequence). The V end lost 1 base, the J end lost 3 bases, and 7 bases lay between the germline ends. Full variable domain (missing parts from reference TRBV7-9 and TRBJ1-5): DTGVSQNPRHKITKRGQNVTFRCDPISEHNRLYWYRQTLGQGPEFLTYFQNEAQLEKSRLLSDRFSAERPKGSFSTLEIQRTEQGDSAMYLCASSLGGVNQPQHFGDGTRLSIL.

This clone was found a few times. This sequence joins TRBV25-1 and TRBJ1-1; 7 bases line up with TRBD1. The CDR3 sequence is 14 residues long. Losses at the gene ends were 4 bases for V and 4 bases for J; bases not matched to a gene: 6. Germline V lookup: CDR1 MGHDK, CDR2 SYGVNS. CDR3 in DNA: TGTGCCAGCAGTGCACGCAGGGGGAGCACTGAAGCTTTCTTT. This translates into CASSARRGSTEAFF.

The rearrangement joins TRBV10-1 to TRBJ2-1; the D is unclear. This CDR3 is 13 amino acids long. Trimming took off 2 bases at V and 12 bases at J, with 14 bases between the two ends. Germline loops: CDR1 WNHNN, CDR2 SYGVQD (reference sequence). CDR3 DNA: TGCGCCAGCAGTGAGGACCAAACTACTTGGCAGTTCTTC. This sequence encodes CASSEDQTTWQFF.

V gene TRBV7-2 combines with J gene TRBJ2-1; 11 positions match TRBD2. The V gene end was trimmed by 6 bases and the J gene end by 7 bases; junction bases not matched to a gene: 8. Germline V CDR1 and CDR2: SGHTA, FQGNSA. This CDR3 is built from 15 residues. The CDR3 region has the DNA TGTGCCAGCAGTATGACTAGCGGGGTCGGAAATGAGCAGTTCTTC. Encoded protein: CASSMTSGVGNEQFF.

This clone was seen just once. The chain links TRBV6-5 to TRBJ1-1, with a possible D match to TRBD1 (6 bases). Trimming shortened V by 6 bases and J by 5 bases, and 19 bases separated the two germline ends. Germline V gene sequence: CDR1 MNHEY, CDR2 SVGAGI. The CDR3 totals 15 residues. Written as DNA, the CDR3 is TGTGCCAGCAGCGTCCCGCGGGGGGCGAGGACTGAAGCTTTCTTT. Its translation is CASSVPRGARTEAFF.